This T cell receptor beta chain was identified in a study of cytomegalovirus exposure and HLA in healthy donors. This CDR3 region has 14 residues. J was trimmed by 5 bases and V by 6 bases; bases with no gene match: 6. Germline V gene sequence: CDR1 LNHDA, CDR2 SQIVND (reference sequence). Some clones are missing from TCRdb's copy, which holds only in-frame ones; the method was immunoSEQ multiplex PCR. The sample holds around 74,000 clones, around four fifths seen once. V and J are TRBV19 and TRBJ2-5; TRBD1 aligns across 10 bases. What was sequenced was PBMCs. The TCR was taken from a man aged 30 to 39 in good health and CMV-seronegative. CDR3 amino acids: CASSKTGGRETQYF. The DNA for the CDR3 is TGTGCCAGTAGCAAGACAGGGGGCCGGGAGACCCAGTACTTC.